This is a list of T cell receptor beta chains from one sample in a study of metastatic and nonmetastatic thyroid tumors. TCRdb re-analyzed the PCR reads through MiXCR. The data show approximately 84,000 clones, about 15% seen once. The sequencing sample was made of blood. All receptors derive from a female donor with papillary thyroid cancer or a benign thyroid nodule (not recorded which). Some clones in this sample may be carry-over from other donors' samples. The CDR3 runs from the conserved cysteine through the conserved F or W. The order of the fields is V gene, D gene, clone size, J gene, CDR3 DNA, CDR3 protein. D genes are given only for firm matches. Where a row states a size, it is once, few, many or the class of an expanded clone; other rows omit it.

TRBV6-5	.	.	TRBJ1-6	TGTGCCAGCAGTTACTCGATCTGGGTTAATTCACCCCTCCACTTT	CASSYSIWVNSPLHF
TRBV6-1	TRBD1	many	TRBJ1-2	TGTGCCAGCAGGGGGGGGACAGGGGACTATGGCTACACCTTC	CASRGGTGDYGYTF
TRBV19	.	many	TRBJ1-1	TGTGCCAGTAGAAAGTTGGGTGAAGCTTTCTTT	CASRKLGEAFF
TRBV13	.	once	TRBJ2-7	TGTGCCAGCAGCTTAGTTTGGACAGGGAGGGAGGAGCAGTACTTC	CASSLVWTGREEQYF
TRBV6-5	TRBD1	many	TRBJ1-1	TGTGCCAGCAGTTACTTCGTCCCGGGACAGGGACTGATTACTGAAGCTTTCTTT	CASSYFVPGQGLITEAFF
TRBV7-9	.	many	TRBJ1-2	TGTGCCAGCAGCACACCGGCTGGACAGTATGGCTACACCTTC	CASSTPAGQYGYTF
TRBV2	.	many	TRBJ1-2	TGTGCCAGCATTCTCGTCTCTGGGTCTTCGGGCTACACCTTC	CASILVSGSSGYTF
TRBV4-2	.	.	TRBJ2-2	TGTGCCAGCAGCCAAGGGGCCCCGGGGGAGCTGTTTTTT	CASSQGAPGELFF
TRBV28	TRBD1	few	TRBJ2-6	TGTGCCAGCAGTGTGGCCGGGACAGGCGACTCTGGGGCCAACGTCCCTACTTTC	CASSVAGTGDSGANVPTF
TRBV5-1	.	many	TRBJ1-2	TGCGCCAGCAGCGTCCAGATGGCTCAAGCTAACTATGGCTACACCTTC	CASSVQMAQANYGYTF
TRBV19	.	many	TRBJ1-1	TGTGCCAGTAGTCTCGACAGTTATATGAACACTGAAGCTTTCTTT	CASSLDSYMNTEAFF
TRBV3-1	.	few	TRBJ2-5	TGTGCCAGCAGCCAAGAGACTACCGAATACCAAGAGACCCAGTACTTC	CASSQETTEYQETQYF
TRBV25-1	.	many	TRBJ2-7	TGTGCCAGCAGTGACCCCTTCGCCGGGGGACCCCCCTACGAGCAGTACTTC	CASSDPFAGGPPYEQYF
TRBV10-2	.	few	TRBJ1-4	TGCGCCAGCAGTGAGTCGGAAGGGCGGAGTGAAAAACTGTTTTTT	CASSESEGRSEKLFF
TRBV30	TRBD1	.	TRBJ2-7	TGTGCCTGGGGCACCTGGACAGGTACCGAGCAGTACTTC	CAWGTWTGTEQYF
TRBV6-1	.	many	TRBJ1-4	TGTGCCAGCAGGCAGATGGCGACTAATGAAAAACTGTTTTTT	CASRQMATNEKLFF
TRBV5-5	.	many	TRBJ2-7	TGTGCCAGCAGCTTGGGGGGCGGCTTCTACGAGCAGTACTTC	CASSLGGGFYEQYF
TRBV30	.	many	TRBJ1-2	TGTGCCTGGAGTTCGAGGTCAGGAGGGAATGGCTACACCTTC	CAWSSRSGGNGYTF
TRBV4-1	.	many	TRBJ1-6	TGCGCCAGCAGCCCAGAGAGCTCCTATAATTCACCCCTCCACTTT	CASSPESSYNSPLHF
TRBV12-3/TRBV12-4	.	few	TRBJ1-2	TGTGCCGGCAGCACAGGGTCTAACTATGGCTACACCTTC	CAGSTGSNYGYTF
TRBV28	TRBD1	many	TRBJ2-7	TGTGCCAGCAGTGAAACAGGGGGCAGTAGTTACGAGCAGTACTTC	CASSETGGSSYEQYF
TRBV2	.	many	TRBJ2-4	TGTGCCAGCAGTGACTTCCTAGCCAAAAACATTCAGTACTTC	CASSDFLAKNIQYF